The 15 T cell receptor beta chains below come from one sample, sequenced in a study of cytomegalovirus exposure and HLA in healthy donors. The PCR had 60 Vbeta and 13 Jbeta primers. Produced via immunoSEQ multiplex PCR; TCRdb's table is partial and in-frame only. The table counts roughly 80,000 clones; about 1.1% lies in the top ten. Material: PBMCs. The receptor source for this set is a woman between 25 and 40 years old in good health and CMV-seronegative.

This sequence joins TRBV5-1 and TRBJ1-2; D gene uncertain. The CDR3 loop spans 15 amino acids. From germline, CDR1 is SGHRS and CDR2 YFSETQ. V gave up 4 bases and J gave up 1 base, with 14 bases separating them. CDR3 nucleotides: TGCGCCAGCAGCCCCGGCCCACAGATTAACTATGGCTACACCTTC. As protein: CASSPGPQINYGYTF.

V and J are TRBV7-9 and TRBJ1-2; 8 positions match TRBD1. This CDR3 contains 14 residues. The V and J ends lost 4 bases and 9 bases, in that order; junction bases with no gene match: 10. Per germline, CDR1 SEHNR and CDR2 FQNEAQ (reference sequence). CDR3 bases: TGTGCCAGCAGCTCCGACGGACAGGGAAGGCGCTACACCTTC. Its translation: CASSSDGQGRRYTF.

The chain has TRBV5-6 and TRBJ1-1, with D possibly matching TRBD1 (5 bases). CDR1 and CDR2 from the germline V gene are SGHDT and YYEEEE. The CDR3 runs 13 residues. Trimming removed 4 bases at V and 5 bases at J, with 12 bases between. CDR3 sequence reads: CASSPGGRTEAFF. Written as DNA, the CDR3 is TGTGCCAGCAGCCCGGGGGGGAGGACTGAAGCTTTCTTT.

The chain employs TRBV13 and TRBJ1-4, with a possible D match to TRBD1 (6 bases). CDR1 and CDR2 from the germline V gene are PRHDT and FYEKMQ (reference sequence). The CDR3 covers 15 residues. V was pared by 4 bases and J by 7 bases, with 16 bases between. CDR3 in amino acids: CASSSNGGGGEKLFF. CDR3 nucleotides: TGTGCCAGCAGCTCCAACGGGGGCGGGGGTGAAAAACTGTTTTTT.

V and J are TRBV6-6 and TRBJ1-6; D is unclear. This CDR3 is 16 amino acids long. Germline values: CDR1 MNHNY, CDR2 SVGAGI (reference sequence). V lost 4 bases and J 4 bases, leaving 14 bases between the germline ends. CDR3 sequence reads: CASSLADGDYNSPLHF. The DNA for the CDR3 is TGTGCCAGCAGTTTAGCCGACGGAGATTATAATTCACCCCTCCACTTT.

The V gene is TRBV5-1, the J gene TRBJ2-3; TRBD2 matches 9 bases. The CDR3 runs to 15 residues. V lost 5 bases and J lost 2; bases outside the gene matches: 6. Germline V gene sequence: CDR1 SGHRS, CDR2 YFSETQ. For the CDR3, the DNA is TGCGCCAGCAGTCCGCCTAGCGGGGCCACAGATACGCAGTATTTT. As protein: CASSPPSGATDTQYF.

This sequence joins TRBV2 and TRBJ1-1; 7 bases agree with TRBD1. V lost 6 bases to trimming and J lost 4 bases; unmatched junction nucleotides: 5. The CDR3 extends over 13 amino acids. Looked up from germline, CDR1 is SNHLY and CDR2 is FYNNEI. CDR3 protein: CASRRGRSTEAFF. The CDR3 bases are TGTGCCAGCAGGAGGGGGCGAAGCACTGAAGCTTTCTTT.

The genes are TRBV2 and TRBJ2-7; 11 bases agree with TRBD1. V was pared by 6 bases and J by 7 bases, with 8 bases of the junction left unmatched. This CDR3 is 14 amino acids long. The germline gives CDR1 SNHLY, CDR2 FYNNEI. The CDR3 region is CASSVGQGAGEQYF. In DNA form, the CDR3 reads TGTGCCAGCAGCGTAGGACAGGGGGCTGGGGAGCAGTACTTC.

The genes are TRBV11-2 and TRBJ2-7, with TRBD2 identical over 9 bases. The CDR3 spans 16 residues. From germline, CDR1 is SGHAT and CDR2 FQNNGV. Trimming removed 0 bases from V and 3 bases from J; junction bases left unmatched: 6. CDR3 coding DNA: TGTGCCAGCAGCTTAGATCGGGCTAGCGGGATCTACGAGCAGTACTTC. Residues: CASSLDRASGIYEQYF.

This chain links TRBV4-1 with TRBJ1-1; D gene uncertain. The V gene's germline CDR1 is MGHRA and CDR2 YSYEKL. This CDR3 is 14 amino acids long. The V and J ends lost 0 bases and 3 bases respectively, with 8 bases between them. CDR3 region: CASSQDLEYTEAFF. CDR3 in DNA: TGCGCCAGCAGCCAAGATTTAGAGTACACTGAAGCTTTCTTT.

Points on this clone: At one boundary the junction diverges from the germline segment, which might be a read error. J is TRBJ1-1 and V is TRBV30; D is possibly TRBD1 (6 bases). The CDR3 contains 11 residues. CDR1 is GTSNPN and CDR2 is SVGIG in the germline V gene (reference sequence). The chain's CDR3 is CAGGGGTEDFF. The CDR3 DNA reads as TGTGCCGGAGGGGGGGGGACTGAAGATTTCTTT.

The V gene is TRBV9, the J gene TRBJ2-1, with 15 bases aligning to TRBD2. Looked up from germline, CDR1 is SGDLS and CDR2 is YYNGEE. V trimming: 3 bases; J trimming: 10 bases; junction bases outside the gene matches: 5. The CDR3 sequence is 15 residues long. The CDR3 nucleotides are TGTGCCAGCAGCGCAGGGACTAGCGGGGGGCGAGAGCAGTTCTTC. It codes for CASSAGTSGGREQFF.

V usage is TRBV4-2 and J usage is TRBJ2-5; 13 bases line up with TRBD2. The CDR3 contains 18 residues. Germline CDR1 and CDR2: LGHNA and YNFKEQ. Trimming took 4 bases from V and 2 from J; bases not matched to a gene: 10. This chain's CDR3 is CASSLGTTSGGEQETQYF. The CDR3 coding sequence is TGTGCCAGCAGCCTAGGGACCACTAGCGGGGGGGAGCAAGAGACCCAGTACTTC.

V and J are TRBV7-2 and TRBJ2-5; tentatively, D is TRBD2 (6 bases). The germline gives CDR1 SGHTA, CDR2 FQGNSA. The CDR3 spans 15 residues. V was pared by 7 bases and J by 4 bases, with 19 bases between. CDR3 amino acids: CASTLAGSIGETQYF. The CDR3 DNA sequence: TGTGCCAGCACACTGGCGGGGTCGATAGGAGAGACCCAGTACTTC.

The J gene is TRBJ2-7, the V gene TRBV7-8; 8 positions match TRBD1. CDR1 is SGHVS and CDR2 is FQNEAQ in the germline V gene. The CDR3 is 19 residues long. With V trimmed by 0 bases and J by 2 bases, 15 bases remained unmatched. CDR3 loop: CASSLALSGGAGMAYEQYF. The CDR3 nucleotides read TGTGCCAGCAGCTTAGCTCTATCAGGGGGCGCCGGTATGGCCTACGAGCAGTACTTC.